The text below deals with one TCR beta chain. Its antigen is currently unknown. The protocol was immunoSEQ multiplex PCR, while the TCRdb copy is restricted to in-frame clones and leaves out a portion. Seen here are 23,000 or so clones, roughly four fifths observed once, and the top ten hold approximately 1.2%. These data come from a study of T cells in narcolepsy. As for the study in general: Healthy controls were enrolled alongside patients with narcolepsy type 1 or type 2.

Whole-study findings and limits: Reportedly, autoreactive clonotypes were serially detected in patients' blood but not controls'.

The material sequenced was CD45RA- memory CD4+ T cells from PBMCs. The TCR comes from a human donor with narcolepsy.

CDR3 coding DNA: TGCAGCGTTGAAGGGGGCGACTATGGCTACACCTTC. This sequence encodes CSVEGGDYGYTF. The chain joins TRBV29-1 to TRBJ1-2; TRBD1 is a possible D gene (5 bases). The V end was cut by 1 base, the J end by 3 bases, with 6 bases between. The germline V gene encodes CDR1 SQVTM and CDR2 ANQGSEA. This CDR3 is 12 amino acids long. The variable domain in full, with the rest retrieved from reference TRBV29-1 and TRBJ1-2, is SAVISQKPSRDICQRGTSLTIQCQVDSQVTMMFWYRQQPGQSLTLIATANQGSEATYESGFVIDKFPISRPNLTFSTLTVSNMSPEDSSIYLCSVEGGDYGYTFGSGTRLTVV.